One T cell receptor beta chain is described in this entry. What antigen it recognizes has not been identified. No much larger clone is present one base from it, and per-base qualities are unavailable. Different DNA sequences within this sample yield the same CDR3. The sample originates from a study of Ad26.COV2.S vaccination and SARS-CoV-2 variants (dated by TCRdb to about 2021). Concerning the study at large: Donors in the vaccine arm were drawn from COV1001, a multicentre, randomized, double-blind, placebo-controlled phase I-IIa trial testing Ad26.COV2.S in healthy adults. TCRbeta repertoire sequencing was used to assess the specificity and breadth of SARS-CoV-2-reactive T cell receptors after Ad26.COV2.S vaccination. Ad26.COV2.S was administered intramuscularly at 5 x 10^10 or 1 x 10^11 viral particles, either as a single shot or as two shots given 56 days apart. The TCR-sequenced set comprised approximately 30 samples: some 20 Ad26.COV2.S vaccine recipients, 5 placebo recipients and 8 SARS-CoV-2 convalescent individuals. Throughout the experiments and outcome assessment, investigators stayed blinded to trial group allocation. Trial participants were randomized into five groups of five, in which low-dose or high-dose Ad26.COV2.S was given once or twice, or placebo was given on both occasions. Study-wide findings and limitations: Ad26.COV2.S recipients had higher spike-specific TCR breadth than placebo recipients (P = 0.0014). Comparable non-spike TCR breadth was observed between vaccine and placebo recipients, consistent with only spike being contained in the vaccine. The authors noted that total T cell responses may have been underestimated by the TCR breadth and depth analyses. Substantial breadth of spike-specific CD8+ and CD4+ T cell responses was reported after vaccination. The study was not powered to compare responses between vaccine doses or regimens.

This sample's treatment or condition label indicates: 15 to 20 received Ad26.COV2.S at low or high dose, single or two shots; 5 received placebo; per-sample allocation not given. Repertoires of vaccine and placebo recipients were sequenced from samples collected on day 63 after the first injection. Cohort 1b enrolled some 25 adults aged 18-55 years at a single site in Boston, USA, between 29 July and 7 August 2020. Ad26.COV2.S consisted of a replication-incompetent adenovirus type 26 vector by which a prefusion-stabilized SARS-CoV-2 spike protein from the original Wuhan strain was expressed. The V end loses 0 bases and the J end loses 4 bases, and a stretch of 7 bases separates them. The CDR1 and CDR2 encoded by the germline V gene (reference sequence) are GTSNPN and SVGIG. Counted from cysteine to phenylalanine, this CDR3 has 13 amino acids. Kept here is only the CDR3 DNA, which spans 39 bases and is read in frame from base 1.

The immunoSEQ Assay was the method used to sequence TCRbeta CDR3 regions. After extraction, genomic DNA underwent amplification by bias-controlled multiplex PCR, followed by high-throughput sequencing. The paper's processing steps were these. To quantify the absolute abundance of every unique TCRbeta CDR3 region, sequences were collapsed and filtered. T cell fraction was estimated by normalizing TCRbeta template counts to usable DNA, which was measured by amplifying reference genes present in all nucleated cells. Repertoire TCRs were annotated as SARS-CoV-2-specific when V gene, CDR3 amino acid sequence and J gene were exactly matched to a known reactive TCR set. The reference SARS-CoV-2 TCR set was derived from MIRA and filtered for enrichment in COVID-19-positive ImmuneCODE repertoires, a step that removed public or cross-reactive TCRs. Based on the MIRA antigens, annotated TCRs were further analysed at the level of specific ORF or position within ORF. Breadth was defined as annotated unique rearrangements over total unique productive rearrangements; depth was the summed frequency of those rearrangements. Group comparisons of TCR breadth used two-sided Wilcoxon rank-sum tests. TCRdb's version of the immuneACCESS table is confined to in-frame rearrangements and falls short of the full clone set. An unresolved V gene accounts for under half of the shortfall where checked; the remainder is of unknown origin. The V and J calls and clone size are taken from that table; D and trimming were inferred from the DNA. Here the sample has 300,000 to 350,000 clones; more than 85% occur a single time. The ten largest clones capture under 6% of the sample.

The sequence links TRBV30 to TRBJ1-5, with no confident D gene call. The sequencing here drew on peripheral blood, taken in a trial of Ad26.COV2.S vaccine versus placebo. The sequence was collected from a person between 18 and 59 years old who received the Ad26.COV2.S COVID-19 vaccine or a placebo. The CDR3 in this case is CAWSVGGNQPQHF. At the DNA level, the sequence is TGTGCCTGGAGTGTGGGAGGGAATCAGCCCCAGCATTTT.